Below are 32 T cell receptor beta chains sequenced from a single sample in a study of OX40 agonist ivuxolimab in advanced cancers. The table came from immunoSEQ multiplex PCR; TCRdb's copy has only in-frame clones and leaves some out. The table includes tens of thousands of clones, 88% detected once. The specimen was CD4+ or CD8+ T cells sorted from blood, collected in a trial of the OX40 agonist ivuxolimab. The receptors shown here come from an adult with an advanced solid tumor such as melanoma, head and neck, liver or kidney cancer.

This clone was found a few times. This chain links TRBV7-9 with TRBJ2-7; possibly TRBD1 for D (6 bases). Germline V gene sequence: CDR1 SEHNR, CDR2 FQNEAQ (reference sequence). V was trimmed by 4 bases and J by 4 bases, leaving 8 bases between them. There are 12 residues in the CDR3. In nucleotides, the CDR3 is TGTGCCAGCAGCTACACAGGGTACGAGCAGTACTTC. Translating it yields CASSYTGYEQYF. The full variable domain, its missing parts supplied by reference TRBV7-9 and TRBJ2-7, is DTGVSQNPRHKITKRGQNVTFRCDPISEHNRLYWYRQTLGQGPEFLTYFQNEAQLEKSRLLSDRFSAERPKGSFSTLEIQRTEQGDSAMYLCASSYTGYEQYFGPGTRLTVT.

The rearrangement uses TRBV6-5 and TRBJ2-7; D assignment may be TRBD1 or TRBD2 (5 bases each). CDR3 size: 14 residues. Germline V gene data show CDR1 as MNHEY and CDR2 as SVGAGI. V lost 4 bases to trimming and J lost 3 bases, with 13 bases between them. CDR3 amino acids: CASSFPGGNYEQYF. CDR3 nucleotides: TGTGCCAGCAGTTTCCCTGGGGGTAACTACGAGCAGTACTTC.

The chain couples TRBV28 to TRBJ1-4; no definite D call. CDR1 is MDHEN, CDR2 SYDVKM, per germline. The V and J ends lost 4 bases and 6 bases respectively, with 9 bases between them. The CDR3 covers 13 residues. This CDR3 reads CASSSGIHEKLFF. In nucleotides, the CDR3 is TGTGCCAGCAGTTCAGGTATTCATGAAAAACTGTTTTTT.

V and J are TRBV7-2 and TRBJ2-7; TRBD1 matches at 7 bases. Germline V gene lookup returns CDR1 SGHTA and CDR2 FQGNSA. The CDR3 has 14 amino acids. The V segment lost 4 bases and the J segment 4 bases; nucleotides outside the gene matches: 7. The CDR3 DNA reads as TGTGCCAGCAGCTACCGACAGGGTCATTACGAGCAGTACTTC. It is translated as CASSYRQGHYEQYF.

J is TRBJ2-1 and V is TRBV12-5; D is perhaps TRBD2 (6 bases). V was clipped by 6 bases and J by 14 bases, with 14 bases between them. The CDR3 has 11 amino acids. Germline V CDR1 and CDR2: LGHNT, FRNRAP. As DNA, the CDR3 is TGTGCTAGTGGCTCGGGGGACTCCGAGTTCTTC. Its translation: CASGSGDSEFF.

The chain has TRBV6-1 and TRBJ2-1; 12 positions match TRBD1. This CDR3 has 16 residues. Germline assignment: CDR1 MNHNS and CDR2 SASEGT. The J segment lost 8 bases and the V segment lost 2 bases, leaving 7 bases of the junction unmatched. CDR3 region: CASSELPGQGAHEQFF. The CDR3 coding sequence is TGTGCCAGCAGTGAATTACCGGGACAGGGGGCGCATGAGCAGTTCTTC.

The chain links TRBV6-1 to TRBJ2-1; D is undetermined. The CDR3 is made up of 15 amino acids. Germline loops: CDR1 MNHNS, CDR2 SASEGT. Trimming cost V 2 bases and J 2 bases, with 10 bases left between them. The CDR3: CASSEFTTPYNEQFF. The CDR3 nucleotides read TGTGCCAGCAGTGAATTCACTACTCCCTACAATGAGCAGTTCTTC.

The CDR3 DNA follows: TGTGCCAGCAGCCCTGTGGCAGCGGGGGGTGACGAGCAGTACTTC. Its translation is CASSPVAAGGDEQYF. V and J are TRBV11-1 and TRBJ2-5, with 9 positions matching TRBD2. TRBJ2-7 explains the end of the DNA better; the J call may be wrong. The CDR3 sequence is 15 residues long. Germline lookup yields CDR1 SGHAT and CDR2 FQDESV (reference sequence).

The chain joins TRBV29-1 to TRBJ1-4, with D possibly matching TRBD1 (6 bases). The V end lost 5 bases, the J end lost 5 bases, and 9 bases lay between the germline ends. Germline V gives CDR1 SQVTM, CDR2 ANQGSEA. The CDR3 is 12 amino acids. The CDR3 DNA follows: TGCAGCGTTTGGCAGGGGAATGAAAAACTGTTTTTT. This translates into CSVWQGNEKLFF.

This chain connects TRBV19 to TRBJ2-3, with 9 positions matching TRBD2. V dropped 4 bases and J dropped 1; count of bases not matched to a gene: 9. The CDR3 length is 17 residues. The V gene's germline CDR1 is LNHDA and CDR2 SQIVND (reference sequence). CDR3 coding DNA: TGTGCCAGTAGTACCCTACTCTTAGCGGGAGGCACAGATACGCAGTATTTT. Residues: CASSTLLLAGGTDTQYF. Combining the CDR3 with reference TRBV19 and TRBJ2-3 gives the whole variable domain DGGITQSPKYLFRKEGQNVTLSCEQNLNHDAMYWYRQDPGQGLRLIYYSQIVNDFQKGDIAEGYSVSREKKESFPLTVTSAQKNPTAFYLCASSTLLLAGGTDTQYFGPGTRLTVL.

V usage is TRBV19 and J usage is TRBJ1-1, with no clear D. With 5 bases removed from V and 5 bases from J, the gap between germline ends came to 18 bases. CDR3 size: 15 residues. Germline CDR1 reads LNHDA; CDR2 reads SQIVND (reference sequence). CDR3 bases: TGTGCCAGTAGTCCTCTTCGGTTGCGGGGTACTGAAGCTTTCTTT. Its translation: CASSPLRLRGTEAFF.

The chain uses TRBV11-2 and TRBJ1-4; possibly TRBD1 for D (6 bases). CDR3 size: 16 residues. The germline V and J ends were trimmed by 2 bases and 4 bases, with 14 bases remaining between them. CDR1 and CDR2 from the germline V gene are SGHAT and FQNNGV. The CDR3 DNA reads as TGTGCCAGCAGCTTAAATCCGGGACACCGTAATGAAAAACTGTTTTTT. Its translation: CASSLNPGHRNEKLFF.

The rearrangement uses TRBV5-1 and TRBJ1-3; D not resolved. There are 16 residues in the CDR3. Germline assignment: CDR1 SGHRS and CDR2 YFSETQ. V was cut by 0 bases and J by 0 bases, with 10 bases left in between. This CDR3 is CASSLEGPISGNTIYF. CDR3 coding DNA: TGCGCCAGCAGCTTGGAAGGGCCCATCTCTGGAAACACCATATATTTT.

This chain connects TRBV25-1 to TRBJ1-2; 8 nucleotides match TRBD1. Germline loops: CDR1 MGHDK, CDR2 SYGVNS. The CDR3 is 15 residues long. Germline trimming cut 3 bases from V and 3 bases from J; bases unmatched to any gene: 6. CDR3 loop: CASSEPGQGDYGYTF. The CDR3 nucleotides are TGTGCCAGCAGTGAGCCCGGACAGGGCGACTATGGCTACACCTTC.

The chain uses TRBV28 and TRBJ2-7, with D perhaps assigned TRBD1 or TRBD2 (5 bases each). The V end lost 3 bases, the J end lost 0 bases, and 18 bases lay between the germline ends. Looked up from germline, CDR1 is MDHEN and CDR2 is SYDVKM. This CDR3 has 17 residues. The CDR3 DNA reads TGTGCCAGCAGTTTCCAACGAGGGGCGGCGGGCTCCTACGAGCAGTACTTC. Protein sequence: CASSFQRGAAGSYEQYF.

This clone was observed a few times. This chain connects TRBV2 to TRBJ2-2, with 7 nucleotides matching TRBD1. The CDR3 is 14 amino acids. The J segment lost 7 bases and the V segment lost 7 bases, leaving 9 bases of the junction unmatched. Germline V lookup: CDR1 SNHLY, CDR2 FYNNEI. The CDR3 DNA follows: TGTGCCAGCACCGGGGACAGATTCTACGGGGAGCTGTTTTTT. Translated: CASTGDRFYGELFF.

This sequence joins TRBV11-3 and TRBJ2-5; 11 nucleotides agree with TRBD1. The trim removed 6 bases at V and 2 bases at J, leaving 2 bases unmatched. The germline V gene has CDR1 SGHNT and CDR2 YENEEA. This CDR3 spans 14 amino acids. In nucleotides, the CDR3 is TGTGCCAGCAGTAGGGACAGGGGGCAAGAGACCCAGTACTTC. Protein: CASSRDRGQETQYF.

This clone was picked up one time. The V gene is TRBV4-1, the J gene TRBJ1-2, with a possible D match to TRBD1 (5 bases). Deletions cut 4 bases from V and 2 bases from J, with 11 bases between. Germline V gene lookup returns CDR1 MGHRA and CDR2 YSYEKL. The length of the CDR3 is 14 residues. The CDR3 DNA is TGCGCCAGCAGCCGGGGAGGGGAGAACTATGGCTACACCTTC. As protein: CASSRGGENYGYTF.

This clone was seen once. The chain has TRBV5-6 and TRBJ1-2; TRBD1 might be the D (6 bases). The V gene's germline CDR1 is SGHDT and CDR2 YYEEEE. With 7 bases removed from V and 3 bases from J, the gap between germline ends came to 13 bases. This CDR3 region has 13 residues. Written as DNA, the CDR3 is TGTGCCAGCGTAAGCAGGGGCGACTATGGCTACACCTTC. It yields the protein CASVSRGDYGYTF.

J is TRBJ2-1 and V is TRBV27; 7 nucleotides match TRBD2. This CDR3 has 15 amino acids. Germline V CDR1 and CDR2: MNHEY, SMNVEV (reference sequence). Losses at the gene ends were 5 bases for V and 4 bases for J; bases not matched to a gene: 8. CDR3: CASSTSERGYNEQFF. The CDR3 DNA sequence: TGTGCCAGCAGTACTAGCGAGCGGGGATACAATGAGCAGTTCTTC.

The chain links TRBV19 to TRBJ1-5; 8 positions agree with TRBD1. V was pared by 7 bases and J by 7 bases, with 9 bases of the junction left unmatched. This CDR3 region has 14 residues. From germline, CDR1 is LNHDA and CDR2 SQIVND (reference sequence). In DNA, the CDR3 is TGTGCCAGTACCTCGAGGCAGGGGGCCCAGCCCCAGCATTTT. Its protein product is CASTSRQGAQPQHF.

The chain employs TRBV19 and TRBJ1-2, with D unclear. Germline V gives CDR1 LNHDA, CDR2 SQIVND (reference sequence). Trimming took 3 bases from V and 9 from J, leaving 23 bases between them. The CDR3 has 16 residues. The CDR3 loop reads CASSIPKHRESYCYTF. CDR3 DNA: TGTGCCAGTAGTATCCCCAAACACAGAGAAAGTTATTGCTACACCTTC.

The CDR3 reads CASSLVGTTNTGELFF. In nucleotides, the CDR3 is TGTGCCAGCAGCCTCGTGGGGACTACGAACACCGGGGAGCTGTTTTTT. The V gene is TRBV2, the J gene TRBJ2-2; 7 bases agree with TRBD2. CDR3 length equals 16 residues. Germline assignment: CDR1 SNHLY and CDR2 FYNNEI. J lost 0 bases, V lost 6 bases, and 7 bases had no gene match.

The chain has TRBV15 and TRBJ2-1; 7 bases are shared with TRBD2. CDR1 and CDR2 from the germline V gene are LNHNV and YYDKDF (reference sequence). The CDR3 is 15 residues long. Unmatched junction bases numbered 6, after V lost 1 base and J lost 6 bases. CDR3 amino acids: CATSRVREMANEQFF. The CDR3 DNA sequence: TGTGCCACCAGCAGAGTGCGGGAGATGGCCAATGAGCAGTTCTTC.

V is TRBV6-6 and J is TRBJ2-5; weak D call: TRBD1 (5 bases). The DNA end favors TRBJ2-7, so the J call may be wrong. Germline assignment: CDR1 MNHNY and CDR2 SVGAGI (reference sequence). CDR3 length: 15 amino acids. CDR3 bases: TGTGCCAGCAGTCCCGGTGGGGCCCGGACCTACGAGCAGTACTTC. This encodes CASSPGGARTYEQYF.

J is TRBJ2-5 and V is TRBV5-1; unclear D gene. This CDR3 region has 12 residues. Trimming stripped 0 bases from V and 4 bases from J, with 4 bases between. The germline gives CDR1 SGHRS, CDR2 YFSETQ. In DNA form, the CDR3 reads TGCGCCAGCAGCTTGGACGTAGAGACCCAGTACTTC. Its protein is CASSLDVETQYF.

The chain combines TRBV9 with TRBJ2-7; a possible D gene is TRBD1 (6 bases). The CDR3 length is 15 residues. V was pared by 4 bases and J by 5 bases, with 19 bases between. Germline CDR1 is SGDLS and CDR2 is YYNGEE. CDR3 coding DNA: TGTGCCAGCAGCCCCAGAAGTACAGGGACCAACGAGCAGTACTTC. This gives the protein CASSPRSTGTNEQYF.

J is TRBJ1-5 and V is TRBV7-9, with D possibly TRBD1 on 6 matching bases. The CDR3 is 14 residues long. The V gene lost 5 bases and the J gene lost 5 bases, with 13 bases spanning the gap. Germline V gene lookup returns CDR1 SEHNR and CDR2 FQNEAQ (reference sequence). The DNA of the CDR3 is TGTGCCAGCAGCGGTCCGACAGGAGATCAGCCCCAGCATTTT. Translation gives CASSGPTGDQPQHF.

Concerning this clone itself: Within the sample, other DNA sequences also encode this same CDR3. The chain links TRBV18 to TRBJ2-7; 8 nucleotides agree with TRBD2. There are 15 residues in the CDR3. Unmatched junction bases numbered 6, after V lost 3 bases and J lost 2 bases. Germline assignment: CDR1 KGHSH and CDR2 LQKENI. CDR3 region: CASSPPAGAAYEQYF. The CDR3 DNA reads TGTGCCAGCTCACCCCCAGCGGGAGCTGCCTACGAGCAGTACTTC.

As DNA, the CDR3 is TGTGCCAGCAGAACGAAACCAAAAAGAACCGATTTACCGAACAATGAGCAGTTCTTC. It yields the protein CASRTKPKRTDLPNNEQFF. The chain combines TRBV21-1 with TRBJ2-1. TRBV21-1 is termed a pseudogene. The CDR3 is 19 amino acids.

This chain links TRBV6-1 with TRBJ2-4; 9 bases are a match to TRBD2. With 4 bases clipped from V and 0 bases from J, the junction kept 7 bases outside the gene matches. This CDR3 region has 17 residues. CDR1 and CDR2 from the germline V gene are MNHNS and SASEGT. The CDR3 DNA reads as TGTGCCAGCAGTGGGACTAGCGAGGGGGTAGCCAAAAACATTCAGTACTTC. Amino acid sequence: CASSGTSEGVAKNIQYF.

The chain uses TRBV9 and TRBJ2-2; 9 nucleotides line up with TRBD2. CDR3 length: 18 amino acids. J gave up 4 bases and V 0 bases, and 10 bases lay outside the gene matches. CDR1 and CDR2 (germline): SGDLS, YYNGEE. The CDR3 sequence is CASSVAKVGLASTGELFF. For the CDR3, the DNA is TGTGCCAGCAGCGTAGCTAAGGTGGGACTAGCTTCCACCGGGGAGCTGTTTTTT.